The clone carrying this T cell receptor (beta chain) was counted at least ten times. What it binds is unknown. Specified time point: pre-sensitization, week 0. The sample's treatment: therapeutic diphenylcyclopropenone sensitization with weekly scalp DPC. These data are taken from a study of human T cells and chemical hapten exposure. Germline V CDR1 and CDR2: DFQATT, SNEGSKA (reference sequence). The CDR3 sequence is 10 residues long. V shed 1 base and J shed 5 bases, with 1 base lying between them. The library tagged individual cDNA molecules with unique molecular identifiers. MiXCR was run by TCRdb on the RACE reads, yielding one entry per CDR3 protein. The top ten hold approximately 2.8% of the sample, which has some 360,000 distinct CDR3 sequences, roughly 4.6% seen once. Study results and caveats: Correlating positively with patch test score were the PT1 expanded TCR counts. Among TCRs, those above 1 in 1000 frequency were unaffected by DPC sensitization.

This clonotype originated in a woman aged 45-65 years with alopecia areata. Some clones in this sample may be carry-over from other donors' samples. The specimen was whole blood, collected in connection with sensitization to the hapten diphenylcyclopropenone (DPC). This chain links TRBV20-1 with TRBJ2-3; no reliable D call. The CDR3 protein is CSARVDTQYF. Written as DNA, the CDR3 is TGCAGTGCTAGAGTAGATACGCAGTATTTT.